This TCR beta chain was recorded in a study of blood T cells in healthy people across ages. Trimming left V 2 bases short and J 7 bases short, with 9 bases between. Looked up from germline, CDR1 is SEHNR and CDR2 is FQNEAQ (reference sequence). The length of the CDR3 is 13 residues. The second PCR ran roughly 7 to 11 cycles with a sample-barcoded 5' primer and J-beta primers. TCRdb processed the 5' RACE reads anew with MiXCR; each CDR3 protein has one entry. In the table there are roughly 1 million distinct CDR3 sequences, under 30% of which are singletons. There were at least 5.5 micrograms of total RNA extracted from every sample. The same sample was also used in a study of T cells of mothers and their children.

The sequenced sample consisted of blood. The sequence derives from a girl aged 2-15 years in good health. V and J are TRBV7-9 and TRBJ1-5, with no clear D. CDR3 region: CASSLSGVQPQHF. The DNA of the CDR3 is TGTGCCAGCAGCTTAAGTGGGGTCCAGCCCCAGCATTTT.